The entry below describes one T cell receptor (beta chain). Trimming took off 4 bases at V and 0 bases at J, with 7 bases between the two ends. The CDR3 sequence is 14 residues long. From germline, CDR1 is LGHDT and CDR2 YNNKEL (reference sequence). Survey-level TCR beta sequencing used the immunoSEQ assay. Sequencing used immunoSEQ multiplex PCR; TCRdb keeps in-frame clones, though not all of them. Of tens of thousands of clones in the sample, 85% to 95% were seen once. The chain couples TRBV3-1 (or the pseudogene TRBV3-2) to TRBJ1-3; no clear D gene. Sequenced input: PBMCs. This clonotype originated in a middle-aged man with rheumatoid arthritis. The CDR3 is CASSPLDSGNTIYF. The CDR3 DNA follows: TGTGCCAGCAGCCCGTTGGACTCTGGAAACACCATATATTTT.